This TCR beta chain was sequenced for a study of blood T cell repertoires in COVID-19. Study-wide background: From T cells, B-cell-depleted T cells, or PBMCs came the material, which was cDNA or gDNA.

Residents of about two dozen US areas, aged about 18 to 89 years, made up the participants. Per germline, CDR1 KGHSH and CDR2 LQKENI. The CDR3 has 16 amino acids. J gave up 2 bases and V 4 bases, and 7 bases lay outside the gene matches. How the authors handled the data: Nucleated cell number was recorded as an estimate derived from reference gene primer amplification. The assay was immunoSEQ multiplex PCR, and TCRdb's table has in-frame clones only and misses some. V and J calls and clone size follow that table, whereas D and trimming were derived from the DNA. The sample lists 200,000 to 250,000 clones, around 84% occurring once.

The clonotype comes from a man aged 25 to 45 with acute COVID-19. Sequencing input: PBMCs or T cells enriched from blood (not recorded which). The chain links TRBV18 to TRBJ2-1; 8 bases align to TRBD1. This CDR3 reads CASSRGTGRTYNEQFF. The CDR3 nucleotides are TGTGCCAGCTCACGGGGGACAGGAAGGACCTACAATGAGCAGTTCTTC.